One and the same sample provided the 10 T cell receptor beta chains below, sequenced in a study of regulatory T cells in long-lasting Graves disease. As to time point: newly diagnosed GD, antithyroid drugs for less than 3 months. There was RNA extracted from PBMCs, and the TCR library was made from it. Both iRepertoire HTBI primers and Arm-PCR of CDR3 regions were used to build the TCR beta libraries. A single record per CDR3 protein comes from TCRdb applying MiXCR to the multiplex PCR reads. The table has 400,000 to 500,000 distinct CDR3 sequences, 13% to 15% seen once. This sample was shared with a second study, whose subject was T cells in Graves' hyperthyroidism and ophthalmopathy.

The material sequenced was peripheral blood mononuclear cells (PBMCs), taken at new diagnosis, from a patient treated with antithyroid drugs. The receptors derive from a woman aged 50 to 60 with Graves disease.

This clonotype was recorded at least ten times. The genes are TRBV5-1 and TRBJ2-2; 10 bases agree with TRBD2. The CDR3 consists of 15 residues. Germline values: CDR1 SGHRS, CDR2 YFSETQ. The ends lost 6 bases at V and 7 bases at J; junction bases unmatched: 9. The CDR3 sequence is CASNQLAGQNGELFF. Here the CDR3 DNA reads TGCGCCAGCAACCAACTAGCGGGACAAAACGGGGAGCTGTTTTTT. Together with reference TRBV5-1 and TRBJ2-2, the CDR3 gives the full variable domain: KAGVTQTPRYLIKTRGQQVTLSCSPISGHRSVSWYQQTPGQGLQFLFEYFSETQRNKGNFPGRFSGRQFSNSRSEMNVSTLELGDSALYLCASNQLAGQNGELFFGEGSRLTVL.

This clonotype was found many times. The rearrangement uses TRBV28 and TRBJ2-1; 8 bases line up with TRBD2. Trimming cost V 5 bases and J 9 bases; bases outside gene matches: 27. This CDR3 is 20 amino acids long. Germline assignment: CDR1 MDHEN and CDR2 SYDVKM. The CDR3 sequence is CASSAPSTLTSGDNFPEQFF. The CDR3 nucleotides read TGTGCCAGCAGTGCACCAAGCACCCTTACTAGCGGAGACAACTTCCCTGAGCAGTTCTTC.

There are a few counts of this clonotype. The V and J genes are TRBV5-6 and TRBJ1-3; D uncertain. V lost 4 bases, J lost 0 bases, and 8 bases lay in between. Looked up from germline, CDR1 is SGHDT and CDR2 is YYEEEE. The CDR3 is made up of 14 amino acids. The DNA for the CDR3 is TGTGCCAGCAGCCGGGATCCCTCTGGAAACACCATATATTTT. Translating gives CASSRDPSGNTIYF.

This clonotype has just a few counts. DNA for the CDR3: TGTGCCAGCAGCCCGCGACAGTCACCCATGGGCGGGGAGCTGTTTTTT. Translation gives CASSPRQSPMGGELFF. V gene TRBV11-2 combines with J gene TRBJ2-2, with D possibly TRBD1 on 5 matching bases. The V end was cut by 5 bases, the J end by 7 bases, with 20 bases between. The CDR3 spans 16 residues. Germline V gives CDR1 SGHAT, CDR2 FQNNGV.

This rearrangement joins TRBV4-1 to TRBJ2-7; TRBD1 aligns across 8 bases. The CDR3 is 14 amino acids. V was clipped by 5 bases and J by 2 bases; unmatched bases: 5. Per germline, CDR1 MGHRA and CDR2 YSYEKL. The CDR3 loop is CASSTGTGPYEQYF. The CDR3 DNA is TGCGCCAGCAGCACAGGGACAGGACCCTACGAGCAGTACTTC.

A few counts support this clonotype. V gene TRBV4-2 combines with J gene TRBJ2-2; D remains ambiguous. Trimming took 0 bases from V and 6 from J, leaving 8 bases between them. This CDR3 spans 14 amino acids. Per germline, CDR1 LGHNA and CDR2 YNFKEQ. CDR3 bases: TGTGCCAGCAGCCAAGACGGAGAAGCCGGGGAGCTGTTTTTT. Translated, it gives CASSQDGEAGELFF.

This chain joins TRBV18 and TRBJ1-5; D unresolved. Germline V gene sequence: CDR1 KGHSH, CDR2 LQKENI. V lost 3 bases, J lost 8 bases, and 11 bases lay in between. There are 13 residues in the CDR3. CDR3 sequence (DNA): TGTGCCAGCTCACCCCTAGGTGGGGAGCCCCAGCATTTT. It specifies CASSPLGGEPQHF.

Of note for this clonotype: This may come from a read error, since a much larger clone is one base off. V gene TRBV9 combines with J gene TRBJ2-3; 7 bases line up with TRBD2. With V trimmed by 0 bases and J by 2 bases, 6 bases remained unmatched. CDR1 SGDLS and CDR2 YYNGEE come from the germline V gene. The length of the CDR3 is 16 residues. CDR3 residues: CASSVVGGLSTDTQYF. CDR3 DNA: TGTGCCAGCAGCGTAGTCGGGGGACTATCCACAGATACGCAGTATTTT.

This clonotype was seen repeatedly, ten times or more. V usage is TRBV2 and J usage is TRBJ1-3; 7 bases align to TRBD1. CDR3 length: 14 residues. The V segment lost 5 bases and the J segment 3 bases; nucleotides outside the gene matches: 4. CDR1 is SNHLY and CDR2 is FYNNEI in the germline V gene. The CDR3 here is CASSPQGIGNTIYF. The CDR3 DNA sequence: TGTGCCAGCAGTCCACAGGGGATTGGAAACACCATATATTTT.

This clonotype was counted many times. This rearrangement joins TRBV7-8 to TRBJ2-1; 7 bases fit TRBD1. The CDR3 loop spans 12 amino acids. V trimming: 4 bases; J trimming: 9 bases; junction bases outside the gene matches: 3. Germline-derived CDR1 and CDR2 are SGHVS and FQNEAQ. The DNA for the CDR3 is TGTGCCAGCAGCTCCGACAGGGTTGAGCAGTTCTTC. Translation gives CASSSDRVEQFF.